This T cell receptor (beta chain) was captured by sequencing in a study of cytomegalovirus exposure and HLA in healthy donors. At the level of the study: In an earlier analysis, approximately 120 million unique TCR beta sequences were found from about 179 million T cells.

Concerning this clone: Its antigen is not identified.

Study-wide points: The CMV antigen specificity of a few CMV-associated chains was confirmed through in vitro analysis. TRBV6-2, TRBV6-3 and some other V segments were unresolvable in 87-base-pair reads. Common viral pathogens seemed, in a later analysis, to connect with several of the most significant clusters.

The study ran its PCR with 60 Vbeta and 13 Jbeta primers. Libraries were prepared by immunoSEQ multiplex PCR; TCRdb keeps only in-frame clonotypes and omits some of them. The sample gives about 170,000 clones, roughly four fifths of which show up once; around 2% is in the top ten. Losses at the gene ends were 3 bases for V and 0 bases for J; bases not matched to a gene: 9. The CDR3 sequence is 19 residues long. The germline gives CDR1 SGHDT, CDR2 YYEEEE. This clonotype was obtained from a woman aged 25 to 39 in good health and CMV-seropositive. The source material was PBMCs. V and J are TRBV5-6 and TRBJ2-3; 14 positions agree with TRBD2. CDR3 amino acids: CASSSTSGGALSSTDTQYF. The DNA of the CDR3 is TGTGCCAGCAGCTCGACTAGCGGGGGGGCCCTTTCTAGCACAGATACGCAGTATTTT.